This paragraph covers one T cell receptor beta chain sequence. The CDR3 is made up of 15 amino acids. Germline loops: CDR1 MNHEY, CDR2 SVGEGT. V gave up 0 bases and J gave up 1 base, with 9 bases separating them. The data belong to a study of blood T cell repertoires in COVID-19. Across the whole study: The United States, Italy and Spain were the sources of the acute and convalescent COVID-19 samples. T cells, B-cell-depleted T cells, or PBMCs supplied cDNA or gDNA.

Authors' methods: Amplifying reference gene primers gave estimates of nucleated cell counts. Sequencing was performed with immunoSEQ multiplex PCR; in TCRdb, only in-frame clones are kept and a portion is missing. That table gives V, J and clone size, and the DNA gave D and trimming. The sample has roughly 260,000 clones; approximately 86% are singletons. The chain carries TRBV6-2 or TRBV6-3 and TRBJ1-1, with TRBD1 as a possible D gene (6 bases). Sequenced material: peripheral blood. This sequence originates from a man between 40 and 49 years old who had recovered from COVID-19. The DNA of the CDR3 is TGTGCCAGCAGTTACTCGGGGGCCACGAACACTGAAGCTTTCTTT. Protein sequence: CASSYSGATNTEAFF.